One T cell receptor beta chain is described in this entry. Its antigen is as yet unknown. The source of the sample is a study of shared clonotypes between healthy human individuals. Whole-study context: Samples came from a couple of female and three male donors aged 18 to 49. General study findings and limits: Non-shared clonotypes had lower generation probabilities than clonotypes shared by all four sorted-subset donors. Despite large depth, sorted-subset datasets appeared incompletely sequenced.

This CDR3 has 16 residues. Germline assignment: CDR1 LNHDA and CDR2 SQIVND (reference sequence). J was trimmed by 1 base and V by 7 bases; bases with no gene match: 5. TCRdb keeps only in-frame clones here, not all; method: immunoSEQ multiplex PCR. The profile shows under 2.5 million clones, 92% of them singletons. The authors divided CD4+ cells into CD45RA+ naive and CD45RA-negative memory subsets. The chain combines TRBV19 with TRBJ2-2, with 11 bases lining up with TRBD1. The specimen was naive CD4+ T cells from PBMCs. Subset in this sample: CD45RA+ positively selected. The clonotype comes from a man in his late teens or twenties in good health. Some clones in this sample may be carry-over from other donors' samples. In DNA, the CDR3 is TGTGCCAGTACCGTGGACAGGGGGCGGAACACCGGGGAGCTGTTTTTT. It is translated as CASTVDRGRNTGELFF. The full variable domain, in which reference TRBV19 and TRBJ2-2 provide the parts outside the CDR3, is DGGITQSPKYLFRKEGQNVTLSCEQNLNHDAMYWYRQDPGQGLRLIYYSQIVNDFQKGDIAEGYSVSREKKESFPLTVTSAQKNPTAFYLCASTVDRGRNTGELFFGEGSRLTVL.